These 23 T cell receptor beta chains share one sample of origin, sequenced in a study of blood T cell repertoires in COVID-19. The table came from immunoSEQ multiplex PCR; TCRdb's copy has only in-frame clones and leaves some out. The table has around 150,000 clones, 84% seen once; the top ten hold 8.5% to 9%. Source material: peripheral blood. The receptors were sampled from a man aged 30 to 39 with COVID-19, enrolled during active disease.

This clone was detected a few times. The rearrangement joins TRBV7-2 to TRBJ1-3, with D perhaps matching TRBD1 (6 bases). Germline lookup yields CDR1 SGHTA and CDR2 FQGNSA. V was shortened by 3 bases and J by 2 bases, with 11 bases between the two germline ends. The CDR3 is 15 residues long. CDR3 in amino acids: CASSLMQGPGNTIYF. The CDR3 nucleotides read TGTGCCAGCAGCTTGATGCAGGGGCCTGGAAACACCATATATTTT.

V and J are TRBV19 and TRBJ2-5; the match to TRBD2 covers 7 bases. After removal of 10 bases from V and 2 bases from J, the junction contained 10 bases not matched to a gene. The CDR3 is 14 amino acids. Germline values: CDR1 LNHDA, CDR2 SQIVND (reference sequence). The CDR3 spells CATKRLAAQETQYF. As DNA, the CDR3 is TGTGCCACAAAAAGGCTAGCGGCACAAGAGACCCAGTACTTC.

V and J are TRBV6-4 and TRBJ2-1, with 8 bases identical to TRBD2. The germline V gene encodes CDR1 MRHNA and CDR2 SNTAGT. The V gene end was trimmed by 8 bases and the J gene end by 7 bases; junction bases not matched to a gene: 7. The CDR3 is 13 amino acids. CDR3 residues: CASSGTRGNEQFF. In DNA, the CDR3 is TGTGCCAGCTCCGGGACTAGAGGTAATGAGCAGTTCTTC.

V is TRBV30 and J is TRBJ2-1; TRBD2 aligns across 7 bases. Trimming removed 2 bases from V and 8 bases from J; junction bases left unmatched: 12. Germline V gene lookup returns CDR1 GTSNPN and CDR2 SVGIG (reference sequence). The CDR3 sequence is 15 residues long. The CDR3 bases are TGTGCCTGGAGTAAAGGCGGGAGAAATAGGGATGAGCAGTTCTTC. Its protein product is CAWSKGGRNRDEQFF.

The V call is TRBV7-2, the J call TRBJ1-1; 8 bases agree with TRBD1. The germline V gene has CDR1 SGHTA and CDR2 FQGNSA. V was pared by 4 bases and J by 1 base, with 5 bases of the junction left unmatched. The CDR3 loop spans 15 amino acids. In DNA, the CDR3 is TGTGCCAGCAGCTCTCTCGGGACAGGGAACACTGAAGCTTTCTTT. It codes for CASSSLGTGNTEAFF.

The V and J genes are TRBV7-9 and TRBJ1-2; D remains ambiguous. Looked up from germline, CDR1 is SEHNR and CDR2 is FQNEAQ (reference sequence). The CDR3 totals 15 residues. Trimming removed 0 bases at V and 0 bases at J, with 8 bases between. The CDR3 is CASSLADSTNYGYTF. CDR3 nucleotide sequence: TGTGCCAGCAGCTTAGCCGACTCTACTAACTATGGCTACACCTTC. Supplemented by reference TRBV7-9 and TRBJ1-2, the full variable domain reads DTGVSQNPRHKITKRGQNVTFRCDPISEHNRLYWYRQTLGQGPEFLTYFQNEAQLEKSRLLSDRFSAERPKGSFSTLEIQRTEQGDSAMYLCASSLADSTNYGYTFGSGTRLTVV.

The rearrangement links TRBV10-1 to TRBJ2-1; weak D call: TRBD2 (6 bases). The CDR3 totals 12 residues. V lost 4 bases, J lost 9 bases, and 10 bases lay in between. Germline V CDR1 and CDR2: WNHNN, SYGVQD (reference sequence). CDR3 sequence reads: CASSGTSREQFF. The CDR3 DNA reads TGCGCCAGCAGTGGAACTAGCCGTGAGCAGTTCTTC.

V is TRBV3-1 (or the pseudogene TRBV3-2) and J is TRBJ2-7, with TRBD1 as a possible D gene (5 bases). Germline V gives CDR1 LGHDT, CDR2 YNNKEL (reference sequence). The CDR3 extends over 14 amino acids. Between the trimmed V and J ends, which lost 1 base and 5 bases, there was a span of 12 bases. The DNA of the CDR3 is TGTGCCAGCAGCCAAGCCCCAGGGTCCAACGAGCAGTACTTC. Translated: CASSQAPGSNEQYF.

V is TRBV5-6 and J is TRBJ2-3; TRBD2 might be the D (5 bases). This CDR3 contains 12 residues. CDR1 is SGHDT, CDR2 YYEEEE, per germline. V gave up 0 bases and J gave up 6 bases, with 5 bases separating them. CDR3 sequence (DNA): TGTGCCAGCAGCTTGGGAGGGGATACGCAGTATTTT. It yields the protein CASSLGGDTQYF. Complete variable domain (other parts from reference TRBV5-6 and TRBJ2-3): DAGVTQSPTHLIKTRGQQVTLRCSPKSGHDTVSWYQQALGQGPQFIFQYYEEEERQRGNFPDRFSGHQFPNYSSELNVNALLLGDSALYLCASSLGGDTQYFGPGTRLTVL.

The V call is TRBV28, the J call TRBJ1-2; TRBD1 matches 11 bases. Germline CDR1 is MDHEN and CDR2 is SYDVKM. The CDR3 covers 16 residues. Trimming took 3 bases from V and 5 from J; bases not matched to a gene: 8. The CDR3 protein is CASSFPTDRGRYGYTF. The CDR3 bases are TGTGCCAGCAGTTTTCCAACGGACAGGGGGCGTTATGGCTACACCTTC.

CDR3 nucleotide sequence: TGTGCCAGCAGCGTAGACGGGACTAGCGGAGCCAATGAGCAGTTCTTC. This translates into CASSVDGTSGANEQFF. The chain employs TRBV9 and TRBJ2-1, with TRBD2 matching 11 bases. V gave up 0 bases and J gave up 6 bases; unmatched junction bases: 5. Per the germline V gene, CDR1 is SGDLS and CDR2 is YYNGEE. The CDR3 totals 16 residues.

The chain recombines TRBV27 with TRBJ2-1, with D unclear. Germline CDR1 reads MNHEY; CDR2 reads SMNVEV (reference sequence). The length of the CDR3 is 16 residues. The V end lost 4 bases, the J end lost 0 bases, and 13 bases lay between the germline ends. For the CDR3, the DNA is TGTGCCAGCAGTTCGTATTCTTCTAGCTCCTACAATGAGCAGTTCTTC. Amino acids: CASSSYSSSSYNEQFF.

The gene calls are TRBV27 and TRBJ2-5; D not certain. Trimming stripped 0 bases from V and 5 bases from J, with 10 bases between. Per germline, CDR1 MNHEY and CDR2 SMNVEV (reference sequence). This CDR3 has 14 amino acids. For the CDR3, the DNA is TGTGCCAGCAGTTTATCGCGGCCAGCGGAGACCCAGTACTTC. Translating it yields CASSLSRPAETQYF.

The chain employs TRBV15 and TRBJ1-5; 9 positions agree with TRBD1. Germline-derived CDR1 and CDR2 are LNHNV and YYDKDF (reference sequence). The CDR3 totals 17 residues. J lost 0 bases, V lost 9 bases, and 12 bases had no gene match. The CDR3 coding sequence is TGTGCCACTAGAAGATCCGGGACAGGGTTTAGCAATCAGCCCCAGCATTTT. The encoded protein is CATRRSGTGFSNQPQHF.

The CDR3 nucleotides read TGTGCTAGTGGTTTGGTGGGAGGGCGGGATGAGCAGTTCTTC. Translation gives CASGLVGGRDEQFF. This chain uses TRBV12-5 with TRBJ2-1, with 7 nucleotides matching TRBD2. CDR1 and CDR2 (germline): LGHNT, FRNRAP. Trimming took 0 bases from V and 8 from J; bases not matched to a gene: 4. The CDR3 runs 14 residues.

This clone has a count of ten or more. The genes are TRBV19 and TRBJ1-5, with no clear D. V was cut by 10 bases and J by 5 bases, with 24 bases left in between. The germline CDR1 and CDR2 sequences are LNHDA and SQIVND (reference sequence). The CDR3 runs to 16 residues. CDR3 in DNA: TGTGCCACAAGGGAGAGACACCTAAGTGAATATCAGCCCCAGCATTTT. Its translation: CATRERHLSEYQPQHF. The full variable domain, with the rest looked up from reference TRBV19 and TRBJ1-5, is DGGITQSPKYLFRKEGQNVTLSCEQNLNHDAMYWYRQDPGQGLRLIYYSQIVNDFQKGDIAEGYSVSREKKESFPLTVTSAQKNPTAFYLCATRERHLSEYQPQHFGDGTRLSIL.

The chain uses TRBV13 and TRBJ1-1; 7 nucleotides align to TRBD1. Germline lookup yields CDR1 PRHDT and CDR2 FYEKMQ (reference sequence). With V trimmed by 8 bases and J by 3 bases, 9 bases remained unmatched. CDR3 size: 14 residues. CDR3 residues: CASLNPQGYTEAFF. The CDR3 DNA follows: TGTGCCAGCCTCAACCCACAGGGGTACACTGAAGCTTTCTTT.

This clone occurred a few times. The chain employs TRBV29-1 and TRBJ2-7, with D possibly matching TRBD1 (8 bases). In germline, CDR1 is SQVTM, CDR2 ANQGSEA. V was shortened by 7 bases and J by 3 bases, with 16 bases between the two germline ends. The CDR3 sequence is 13 residues long. Here the CDR3 reads CSATGGGGYEQYF. CDR3 coding DNA: TGCAGCGCCACAGGGGGGGGAGGCTACGAGCAGTACTTC.

The rearrangement links TRBV27 to TRBJ1-2, with TRBD1 identical over 7 bases. Germline CDR1 MNHEY, CDR2 SMNVEV (reference sequence). The junction had 10 bases not matched to a gene; V was cut back by 3 bases and J by 3 bases. The CDR3 has 16 residues. The CDR3: CASSFRRGPNYYGYTF. For the CDR3, the DNA is TGTGCCAGCAGTTTCCGGAGGGGGCCAAATTACTATGGCTACACCTTC.

The chain joins TRBV28 to TRBJ1-3, with TRBD1 matching over 9 bases. The V gene end was trimmed by 3 bases and the J gene end by 4 bases; junction bases not matched to a gene: 4. Germline CDR1 and CDR2: MDHEN and SYDVKM. The CDR3 spans 15 residues. CDR3 bases: TGTGCCAGCAGTTTCAACAGGGGGCCAGGAAACACCATATATTTT. It translates to CASSFNRGPGNTIYF. The full variable domain, completed using reference TRBV28 and TRBJ1-3, is DVKVTQSSRYLVKRTGEKVFLECVQDMDHENMFWYRQDPGLGLRLIYFSYDVKMKEKGDIPEGYSVSREKKERFSLILESASTNQTSMYLCASSFNRGPGNTIYFGEGSWLTVV.

The chain couples TRBV2 to TRBJ1-1; D gene unclear. Germline V lookup: CDR1 SNHLY, CDR2 FYNNEI. The CDR3 has 14 amino acids. V was shortened by 5 bases and J by 4 bases, with 14 bases between the two germline ends. CDR3 amino acids: CASSTSPESTEAFF. CDR3 bases: TGTGCCAGCAGTACCAGTCCCGAAAGCACTGAAGCTTTCTTT.

The chain couples TRBV10-3 to TRBJ2-2; 9 nucleotides match TRBD1. The CDR3 extends over 16 amino acids. The ends lost 6 bases at V and 3 bases at J; junction bases unmatched: 8. CDR1 ENHRY and CDR2 SYGVKD come from the germline V gene. CDR3 protein: CAIRTGGGFDTGELFF. The CDR3 DNA sequence: TGTGCCATCAGAACAGGGGGCGGTTTCGACACCGGGGAGCTGTTTTTT.

This chain joins TRBV7-9 and TRBJ2-3, with 8 bases lining up with TRBD2. V shed 5 bases and J 5 bases; nucleotides not matched to a gene: 6. Germline V gene lookup returns CDR1 SEHNR and CDR2 FQNEAQ (reference sequence). CDR3 length: 14 residues. CDR3 nucleotide sequence: TGTGCCAGCAGCCCGGGGGGGCATAAAGATACGCAGTATTTT. As protein: CASSPGGHKDTQYF. The whole variable domain, filled in from reference TRBV7-9 and TRBJ2-3, reads DTGVSQNPRHKITKRGQNVTFRCDPISEHNRLYWYRQTLGQGPEFLTYFQNEAQLEKSRLLSDRFSAERPKGSFSTLEIQRTEQGDSAMYLCASSPGGHKDTQYFGPGTRLTVL.